This entry lists 18 T cell receptor beta chains sequenced from one sample in a study of cytomegalovirus exposure and HLA in healthy donors. PCR used 60 Vbeta primers and 13 Jbeta primers. Only in-frame clones appear in the TCRdb table, and some are missing; sequencing was by immunoSEQ multiplex PCR. The sample consists of over 150,000 clones, 70% to 90% of them appearing once. Sequenced material: PBMCs. These receptors were collected from a girl between 5 and 17 years old in good health and CMV-seropositive.

This sequence joins TRBV6-5 and TRBJ1-6; D is possibly TRBD1 (6 bases). The V end lost 2 bases, the J end lost 7 bases, and 9 bases lay between the germline ends. The germline V gene encodes CDR1 MNHEY and CDR2 SVGAGI. The CDR3 loop spans 14 amino acids. Written as DNA, the CDR3 is TGTGCCAGCAGTTACCGCGACAGGAATTCACCCCTCCACTTT. Amino acids: CASSYRDRNSPLHF.

The chain carries TRBV6-6 and TRBJ1-1; 7 positions agree with TRBD1. Losses at the gene ends were 8 bases for V and 3 bases for J; bases not matched to a gene: 12. CDR3 length: 15 amino acids. The germline V gene encodes CDR1 MNHNY and CDR2 SVGAGI (reference sequence). In nucleotides, the CDR3 is TGTGCCAGCCTCCCACCAACAGGGGAGTACACTGAAGCTTTCTTT. It is translated as CASLPPTGEYTEAFF.

The chain links TRBV7-9 to TRBJ1-2, with 11 bases matching TRBD1. V dropped 0 bases and J dropped 4; count of bases not matched to a gene: 1. This CDR3 region has 15 residues. Germline CDR1 is SEHNR and CDR2 is FQNEAQ (reference sequence). In DNA, the CDR3 is TGTGCCAGCAGCTTAGCCGGGACAGGGGGCTATGGCTACACCTTC. It translates to CASSLAGTGGYGYTF.

The chain carries TRBV4-1 and TRBJ2-7; tentatively, D is TRBD1 (7 bases). V was clipped by 4 bases and J by 3 bases, with 19 bases between them. Germline values: CDR1 MGHRA, CDR2 YSYEKL. The CDR3 is made up of 16 amino acids. The CDR3 region is CASSPAGTGTVYEQYF. CDR3 bases: TGCGCCAGCAGCCCCGCGGGAACAGGGACAGTCTACGAGCAGTACTTC.

The chain is built from TRBV19 and TRBJ1-1; maybe TRBD1 (5 bases). The CDR3 runs to 11 residues. V gave up 8 bases and J gave up 4 bases, with 8 bases separating them. Germline CDR1 reads LNHDA; CDR2 reads SQIVND (reference sequence). CDR3 DNA: TGTGCCAGTCTGGGGCGCACTGAAGCTTTCTTT. Translating it yields CASLGRTEAFF. The variable domain in full, with the rest retrieved from reference TRBV19 and TRBJ1-1, is DGGITQSPKYLFRKEGQNVTLSCEQNLNHDAMYWYRQDPGQGLRLIYYSQIVNDFQKGDIAEGYSVSREKKESFPLTVTSAQKNPTAFYLCASLGRTEAFFGQGTRLTVV.

V usage is TRBV2 and J usage is TRBJ2-1, with a tentative D call TRBD1 (6 bases). Per germline, CDR1 SNHLY and CDR2 FYNNEI. The V end lost 6 bases, the J end lost 5 bases, and 8 bases lay between the germline ends. CDR3 length: 12 amino acids. CDR3 protein: CASSYRDNEQFF. DNA for the CDR3: TGTGCCAGCAGCTACAGGGACAATGAGCAGTTCTTC.

The V gene is TRBV19, the J gene TRBJ1-6; 7 positions agree with TRBD1. The CDR3 has 15 amino acids. Germline V gene sequence: CDR1 LNHDA, CDR2 SQIVND (reference sequence). The V gene end was trimmed by 9 bases and the J gene end by 5 bases; junction bases not matched to a gene: 10. CDR3 residues: CASRTGTENNSPLHF. In nucleotides, the CDR3 is TGTGCCAGCCGGACCGGGACAGAGAATAATTCACCCCTCCACTTT.

This chain connects TRBV6-5 to TRBJ1-1, with D possibly TRBD1 on 5 matching bases. V dropped 11 bases and J dropped 1 base, with 17 bases sitting between them. The CDR3 extends over 14 amino acids. Germline CDR1 and CDR2: MNHEY and SVGAGI. CDR3 in DNA: TGTGCCTCCCGGAGGGGCCTCCCGAACACTGAAGCTTTCTTT. Translated, it gives CASRRGLPNTEAFF.

The chain employs TRBV6-6 and TRBJ1-5, with D possibly TRBD1 on 5 matching bases. The CDR3 totals 15 residues. The V gene lost 6 bases and the J gene lost 2 bases, with 14 bases spanning the gap. Germline V gene data show CDR1 as MNHNY and CDR2 as SVGAGI (reference sequence). As DNA, the CDR3 is TGTGCCAGCAGCTCTGATGACAGAGGCAATCAGCCCCAGCATTTT. It translates to CASSSDDRGNQPQHF.

The chain joins TRBV15 to TRBJ1-5, with TRBD1 as a possible D gene (6 bases). The CDR3 extends over 16 amino acids. The V gene's germline CDR1 is LNHNV and CDR2 YYDKDF (reference sequence). Deletions cut 5 bases from V and 2 bases from J, with 16 bases between. The CDR3 nucleotides read TGTGCCACCAGCGCCCCCCTAGCAGGGGGCAATCAGCCCCAGCATTTT. This codes for CATSAPLAGGNQPQHF.

This chain uses TRBV7-6 with TRBJ1-3; TRBD1 aligns across 9 bases. This CDR3 is 16 amino acids long. Germline CDR1 reads SGHVS; CDR2 reads FNYEAQ. After removal of 4 bases from V and 4 bases from J, the junction contained 8 bases not matched to a gene. The CDR3 DNA reads as TGTGCCAGCAGCTCCCAGACAGGGGGTTGGGGAAACACCATATATTTT. This codes for CASSSQTGGWGNTIYF. Using reference TRBV7-6 and TRBJ1-3 for the parts outside the CDR3, the full variable domain is GAGVSQSPRYKVTKRGQDVALRCDPISGHVSLYWYRQALGQGPEFLTYFNYEAQQDKSGLPNDRFSAERPEGSISTLTIQRTEQRDSAMYRCASSSQTGGWGNTIYFGEGSWLTVV.

The genes are TRBV5-1 and TRBJ2-5, with 7 positions matching TRBD1. Germline V gene data show CDR1 as SGHRS and CDR2 as YFSETQ. The ends lost 3 bases at V and 5 bases at J; junction bases unmatched: 10. CDR3 size: 15 residues. The CDR3 loop is CASSSTTQGLETQYF. CDR3 bases: TGCGCCAGCAGCTCCACTACACAGGGGTTGGAGACCCAGTACTTC. The variable domain in full, with the rest retrieved from reference TRBV5-1 and TRBJ2-5, is KAGVTQTPRYLIKTRGQQVTLSCSPISGHRSVSWYQQTPGQGLQFLFEYFSETQRNKGNFPGRFSGRQFSNSRSEMNVSTLELGDSALYLCASSSTTQGLETQYFGPGTRLLVL.

The CDR3 reads CASSTVNTEAFF. The CDR3 DNA reads as TGTGCCAGCAGTACTGTTAACACTGAAGCTTTCTTT. The gene calls are TRBV7-9 and TRBJ1-1; D gene ambiguous. Trimming took 6 bases from V and 2 from J, leaving 7 bases between them. CDR3 size: 12 residues. Germline lookup yields CDR1 SEHNR and CDR2 FQNEAQ (reference sequence). Based on the CDR3 plus reference TRBV7-9 and TRBJ1-1, the full variable domain is DTGVSQNPRHKITKRGQNVTFRCDPISEHNRLYWYRQTLGQGPEFLTYFQNEAQLEKSRLLSDRFSAERPKGSFSTLEIQRTEQGDSAMYLCASSTVNTEAFFGQGTRLTVV.

J is TRBJ1-2 and V is TRBV5-5, with D hard to call. Germline V CDR1 and CDR2: SGHKS, YYEKEE (reference sequence). The CDR3 contains 15 residues. The V gene lost 0 bases and the J gene lost 1 base, with 10 bases spanning the gap. The chain's CDR3 is CASSLEVGINYGYTF. CDR3 nucleotides: TGTGCCAGCAGCTTGGAGGTCGGGATTAACTATGGCTACACCTTC.

This chain connects TRBV5-4 to TRBJ1-2; 7 bases match TRBD1. The CDR3 loop spans 16 amino acids. J lost 3 bases, V lost 4 bases, and 12 bases had no gene match. In germline, CDR1 is SGHNT, CDR2 YYREEE (reference sequence). CDR3 amino acids: CASSASDREVYYGYTF. The CDR3 DNA is TGTGCCAGCAGCGCAAGTGACAGGGAAGTTTACTATGGCTACACCTTC.

The chain combines TRBV6-5 with TRBJ1-1; D is perhaps TRBD1 (6 bases). Trimming stripped 2 bases from V and 9 bases from J, with 10 bases between. The CDR3 covers 12 residues. In germline, CDR1 is MNHEY, CDR2 SVGAGI. CDR3 sequence (DNA): TGTGCCAGCAGTTACGGTGGACAGCAAGCTTTCTTT. Protein: CASSYGGQQAFF.

The chain combines TRBV4-2 with TRBJ1-2; 7 bases map to TRBD1. V lost 0 bases and J lost 3; bases outside the gene matches: 7. Germline V gene data show CDR1 as LGHNA and CDR2 as YNFKEQ. The CDR3 has 16 residues. In DNA, the CDR3 is TGTGCCAGCAGCCAAGAGGGGCGCAGGGGGGACTATGGCTACACCTTC. Protein sequence: CASSQEGRRGDYGYTF.

The genes are TRBV2 and TRBJ1-1, with D possibly matching TRBD1 (6 bases). Trimming removed 7 bases at V and 2 bases at J, with 11 bases between. In germline, CDR1 is SNHLY, CDR2 FYNNEI. This CDR3 is built from 13 residues. The DNA of the CDR3 is TGTGCCAGCATTAAGGACAGAAACACTGAAGCTTTCTTT. This codes for CASIKDRNTEAFF. Full variable domain (outside the CDR3, taken from reference TRBV2 and TRBJ1-1): EPEVTQTPSHQVTQMGQEVILRCVPISNHLYFYWYRQILGQKVEFLVSFYNNEISEKSEIFDDQFSVERPDGSNFTLKIRSTKLEDSAMYFCASIKDRNTEAFFGQGTRLTVV.